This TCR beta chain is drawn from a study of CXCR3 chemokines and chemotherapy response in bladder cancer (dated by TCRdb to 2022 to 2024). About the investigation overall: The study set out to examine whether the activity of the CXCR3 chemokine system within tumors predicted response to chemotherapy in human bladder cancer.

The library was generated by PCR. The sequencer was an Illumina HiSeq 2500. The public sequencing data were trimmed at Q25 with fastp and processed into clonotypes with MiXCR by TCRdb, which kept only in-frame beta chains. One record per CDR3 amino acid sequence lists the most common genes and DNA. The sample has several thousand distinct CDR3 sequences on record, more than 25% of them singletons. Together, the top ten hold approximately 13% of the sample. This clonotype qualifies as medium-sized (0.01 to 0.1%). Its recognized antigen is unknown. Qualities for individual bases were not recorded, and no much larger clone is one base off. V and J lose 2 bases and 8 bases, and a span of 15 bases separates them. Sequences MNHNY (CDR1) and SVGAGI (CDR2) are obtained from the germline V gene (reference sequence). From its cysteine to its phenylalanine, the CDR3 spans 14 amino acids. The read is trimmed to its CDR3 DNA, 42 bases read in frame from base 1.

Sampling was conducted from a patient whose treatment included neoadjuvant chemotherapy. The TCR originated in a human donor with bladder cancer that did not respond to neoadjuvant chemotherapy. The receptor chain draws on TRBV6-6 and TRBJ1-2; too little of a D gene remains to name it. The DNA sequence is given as TGTGCCAGCAGTTACGATGGAGGGCCTACCGGCTACACCTTC. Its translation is CASSYDGGPTGYTF.